These T cell receptor beta chains were read from a single sample in a study of CDR3 diversity in severe acne. TCRdb recomputed calls from the PCR reads with MiXCR, one row per CDR3 protein. The sample has roughly 100,000 distinct CDR3 sequences, 51% seen once. The source material was blood. All receptors derive from a male donor with acne. Both conserved end residues are part of each CDR3. The order of the fields is clone size, V gene, D gene, J gene, CDR3 protein, CDR3 DNA. A D gene is named only where the DNA matches it firmly. Only some rows state a clone size, as once, few, many or a class for expanded clones.

size: few; V: TRBV25-1; D: .; J: TRBJ1-4; CDR3: CASSESADQLNEKLFF; DNA: TGTGCCAGCAGTGAATCGGCCGACCAGCTTAATGAAAAACTGTTTTTT
size: few; V: TRBV4-1; D: .; J: TRBJ1-5; CDR3: CASSQEYTALNQPQHF; DNA: TGCGCCAGCAGCCAAGAATACACAGCGCTAAATCAGCCCCAGCATTTT
size: .; V: TRBV5-1; D: .; J: TRBJ2-2; CDR3: CASTIQDSGELFF; DNA: TGCGCCAGCACCATACAGGATTCCGGGGAGCTGTTTTTT
size: .; V: TRBV7-9; D: .; J: TRBJ2-7; CDR3: CASSDRISYEQYF; DNA: TGTGCCAGCTCGGACCGGATCTCCTACGAGCAGTACTTC
size: few; V: TRBV6-5; D: .; J: TRBJ2-2; CDR3: CASTPAGVNTGELFF; DNA: TGTGCCAGCACCCCGGCCGGAGTTAACACCGGGGAGCTGTTTTTT
size: few; V: TRBV20-1; D: .; J: TRBJ2-5; CDR3: CSAPFGVGQETQYF; DNA: TGCAGTGCTCCCTTCGGGGTCGGGCAAGAGACCCAGTACTTC
size: .; V: TRBV28; D: .; J: TRBJ1-1; CDR3: CATRPRNTEAFF; DNA: TGTGCCACTCGGCCGCGGAACACTGAAGCTTTCTTT
size: few; V: TRBV27; D: TRBD1; J: TRBJ1-2; CDR3: CASSLRGQEANYGYTF; DNA: TGTGCCAGCAGTTTAAGGGGACAGGAGGCTAACTATGGCTACACCTTC
size: .; V: TRBV7-9; D: .; J: TRBJ1-1; CDR3: CASSSYRERSGEAFF; DNA: TGTGCCAGCAGCTCTTACAGGGAAAGAAGTGGTGAAGCTTTCTTT
size: .; V: TRBV24-1; D: TRBD1; J: TRBJ1-5; CDR3: CATSRDRDQPQHF; DNA: TGTGCCACCAGTCGGGACAGGGACCAGCCCCAGCATTTT
size: .; V: TRBV15; D: TRBD2; J: TRBJ2-2; CDR3: CATSSSGSYTGELFF; DNA: TGTGCCACCAGCAGTAGCGGGAGTTACACCGGGGAGCTGTTTTTT
size: once; V: TRBV15; D: .; J: TRBJ2-7; CDR3: CATSRDKRYEQYF; DNA: TGTGCCACCAGCAGAGATAAACGGTACGAGCAGTACTTC